This T cell receptor (beta chain) is from a study of blood T cell repertoires in COVID-19. Participants spanned ages about 18 to 90 years and resided in around 25 US areas. Researchers sorted participants into cohorts using their self-reported clinical history. Trimming removed 1 base at V and 5 bases at J, with 8 bases between. The length of the CDR3 is 14 residues. Germline lookup yields CDR1 SNHLY and CDR2 FYNNEI. Assay: immunoSEQ multiplex PCR; the TCRdb copy retains only in-frame clones and omits some. The sample lists some 490,000 clones; 75% to 90% were seen once. The TCR originated in a woman aged 55-69 years who had recovered from COVID-19. This chain connects TRBV2 to TRBJ1-4; a possible D gene is TRBD1 (5 bases). Sequencing was done on a sample of PBMCs or T cells enriched from blood (not recorded which). In nucleotides, the CDR3 is TGTGCCAGCAGTGAAGGGGGGAGGAATGAAAAACTGTTTTTT. Its translation: CASSEGGRNEKLFF.